Presented here are 5 T cell receptor beta chains from one specimen sequenced in a study of blood T cell repertoires in COVID-19. This table comes from immunoSEQ multiplex PCR, and its TCRdb copy is limited to in-frame clones, with some not included. The repertoire has more than 65,000 clones, 79% of them found once; the top ten carry roughly 6.3%. Sample: peripheral blood. The receptors originated from a woman in her sixties with acute or convalescent COVID-19.

The rearrangement joins TRBV6-1 to TRBJ1-3; D gene ambiguous. This CDR3 region has 15 residues. CDR1 and CDR2 from the germline V gene are MNHNS and SASEGT. V lost 3 bases and J 8 bases, leaving 17 bases between the germline ends. The CDR3 DNA sequence: TGTGCCAGCAGTGATTTCGTGAGGCGGGTGGACACCATATATTTT. Amino acid sequence: CASSDFVRRVDTIYF.

This clone was observed a handful of times. The gene calls are TRBV11-2 and TRBJ2-3, with a tentative D call TRBD1 (6 bases). Germline CDR1 reads SGHAT; CDR2 reads FQNNGV. The V end lost 5 bases, the J end lost 2 bases, and 14 bases lay between the germline ends. The CDR3 runs to 15 residues. CDR3 nucleotides: TGTGCCAGCAGCCTAAGGGGGTTTTCCACAGATACGCAGTATTTT. Protein sequence: CASSLRGFSTDTQYF.

The CDR3 spells CASSPSVGESNTEAFF. CDR3 coding DNA: TGTGCCAGCAGTCCCTCCGTAGGGGAATCGAACACTGAAGCTTTCTTT. The chain carries TRBV27 and TRBJ1-1, with D perhaps TRBD1 (5 bases). Trimming removed 5 bases from V and 1 base from J, with 17 bases in between. Germline lookup yields CDR1 MNHEY and CDR2 SMNVEV (reference sequence). The CDR3 is 16 residues long.

This clone was seen only a few times. V usage is TRBV2 and J usage is TRBJ2-3, with 9 bases lining up with TRBD1. J gave up 2 bases and V 6 bases, and 9 bases lay outside the gene matches. Germline CDR1 and CDR2: SNHLY and FYNNEI. The CDR3 has 16 amino acids. DNA of the CDR3: TGTGCCAGCAGCCACGATGGGACAGGGCTCACAGATACGCAGTATTTT. Translating it yields CASSHDGTGLTDTQYF.

This chain uses TRBV7-9 with TRBJ1-5, with TRBD1 matching over 8 bases. The CDR3 has 17 residues. The V and J ends lost 1 base and 0 bases, in that order; junction bases with no gene match: 5. Germline-derived CDR1 and CDR2 are SEHNR and FQNEAQ (reference sequence). CDR3 loop: CASSLGQGAYSNQPQHF. The CDR3 region has the DNA TGTGCCAGCAGCTTAGGGCAGGGGGCCTATAGCAATCAGCCCCAGCATTTT.